The 25 T cell receptor beta chains presented below share a single source sample, sequenced in a study of shared T cell receptors in the human thymus (dated by TCRdb to the early 2020s). Libraries were built with the immunoSEQ multiplex PCR assay. Here the immuneACCESS table is served through TCRdb, limited to in-frame sequences with V and J called. Missing clones are a known gap in these copies; in checked studies unresolved V genes cover under half, and the rest lacks a known reason. The sample table contains some 700,000 clones; only one count was recorded for approximately 83% of them. The top ten constitute 0.0095% to 0.013% of the sample. These data were also reused for a study on human thymus T cells.

Sequenced material: thymocytes. The origin of the receptors is a girl under three years old with a congenital heart defect. Donor details come from another sample of the same person, matched by shared clones.

This clone is a singleton in its sample. The rearrangement uses TRBV29-1 and TRBJ1-3, with 8 bases that match TRBD1. J gave up 4 bases and V 2 bases, and 4 bases lay outside the gene matches. CDR3 length: 14 amino acids. Looked up from germline, CDR1 is SQVTM and CDR2 is ANQGSEA. The CDR3 coding sequence is TGCAGCGTTGAATTCCGGGACAGGGGAAACACCATATATTTT. This encodes CSVEFRDRGNTIYF.

The chain joins TRBV11-2 to TRBJ1-4, with TRBD1 identical over 9 bases. Germline V lookup: CDR1 SGHAT, CDR2 FQNNGV. Trimming cost V 3 bases and J 7 bases; bases outside gene matches: 6. This CDR3 is 15 amino acids long. CDR3 sequence (DNA): TGTGCCAGCAGCTTTTGGGGACAGGGAGTTGAAAAACTGTTTTTT. Its translation: CASSFWGQGVEKLFF.

V gene TRBV7-6 combines with J gene TRBJ1-5, with 8 bases lining up with TRBD1. The CDR3 is 17 amino acids. Germline V gives CDR1 SGHVS, CDR2 FNYEAQ. The J segment lost 3 bases and the V segment lost 5 bases, leaving 12 bases of the junction unmatched. The CDR3 loop reads CASSRDRGHYNNQPQHF. The CDR3 DNA reads TGTGCCAGCAGCCGAGACAGGGGCCACTATAACAATCAGCCCCAGCATTTT.

This clone showed up just once. V usage is TRBV25-1 and J usage is TRBJ1-2; 7 bases are a match to TRBD1. The CDR3 runs to 14 residues. CDR1 and CDR2 from the germline V gene are MGHDK and SYGVNS. J gave up 6 bases and V 1 base, and 5 bases lay outside the gene matches. The CDR3 sequence is CASSESGGGHGYTF. The CDR3 DNA sequence: TGTGCCAGCAGTGAATCTGGAGGGGGCCATGGCTACACCTTC.

The CDR3 region is CASSDRGAFWLNGYTF. The CDR3 DNA reads as TGCGCCAGCAGTGACCGGGGGGCGTTTTGGCTCAATGGCTACACCTTC. This chain links TRBV10-2 with TRBJ1-2; maybe TRBD1 (6 bases). The CDR3 runs to 16 residues. Looked up from germline, CDR1 is WSHSY and CDR2 is SAAADI. With 3 bases removed from V and 6 bases from J, the gap between germline ends came to 20 bases.

The V call is TRBV9, the J call TRBJ1-1; perhaps TRBD1 as D (6 bases). This CDR3 contains 15 residues. Germline loops: CDR1 SGDLS, CDR2 YYNGEE. Trimming removed 3 bases from V and 5 bases from J, with 17 bases in between. CDR3 amino acids: CASSDGDISRTEAFF. The CDR3 nucleotides are TGTGCCAGCAGCGACGGGGACATCTCAAGGACTGAAGCTTTCTTT.

The chain has TRBV6-5 and TRBJ1-1; D possibly corresponds to TRBD1 (6 bases). V lost 10 bases and J 1 base, leaving 16 bases between the germline ends. From germline, CDR1 is MNHEY and CDR2 SVGAGI. The CDR3 sequence is 14 residues long. The CDR3 loop is CATAGGQKNTEAFF. Written as DNA, the CDR3 is TGTGCCACCGCCGGCGGACAGAAGAACACTGAAGCTTTCTTT.

The J gene is TRBJ2-2, the V gene TRBV6-5; 8 bases map to TRBD1. J was trimmed by 6 bases and V by 6 bases; bases with no gene match: 6. The germline V gene encodes CDR1 MNHEY and CDR2 SVGAGI. CDR3 length: 14 amino acids. The DNA of the CDR3 is TGTGCCAGCAGCTTCAGGGGGCCGGCCGGGGAGCTGTTTTTT. Amino acids: CASSFRGPAGELFF.

The chain carries TRBV6-1 and TRBJ2-7, with 7 bases that match TRBD1. Germline V CDR1 and CDR2: MNHNS, SASEGT. There are 16 residues in the CDR3. Losses at the gene ends were 4 bases for V and 6 bases for J; bases not matched to a gene: 15. The CDR3 is CASSAGQFLKPSEQYF. As DNA, the CDR3 is TGTGCCAGCAGTGCGGGACAGTTTCTTAAACCCTCCGAGCAGTACTTC.

The chain employs TRBV7-4 and TRBJ1-1, with D unresolved. The CDR3 covers 13 residues. CDR1 and CDR2 from the germline V gene are SGHVT and SQSDAQ. The V end lost 3 bases, the J end lost 3 bases, and 8 bases lay between the germline ends. CDR3 sequence reads: CASSLKGDTEAFF. Here the CDR3 DNA reads TGTGCCAGCAGCTTGAAGGGAGACACTGAAGCTTTCTTT.

The rearrangement joins TRBV5-1 to TRBJ1-3; weak D call: TRBD1 (5 bases). This CDR3 comprises 17 residues. Germline-derived CDR1 and CDR2 are SGHRS and YFSETQ. Trimming pared 0 bases from V and 0 bases from J, leaving 13 bases between. CDR3 region: CASSLVPGPPSGNTIYF. CDR3 coding DNA: TGCGCCAGCAGCTTGGTCCCAGGGCCCCCCTCTGGAAACACCATATATTTT.

The chain recombines TRBV7-2 with TRBJ2-2; no reliable D call. The V gene's germline CDR1 is SGHTA and CDR2 FQGNSA. The CDR3 has 15 residues. Trimming took off 1 base at V and 7 bases at J, with 13 bases between the two ends. The CDR3 loop reads CASSLESAASGELFF. DNA of the CDR3: TGTGCCAGCAGCTTAGAGTCGGCAGCGAGCGGGGAGCTGTTTTTT.

The chain uses TRBV25-1 and TRBJ2-5, with unresolved D. The V and J ends lost 6 bases and 5 bases respectively, with 13 bases between them. The length of the CDR3 is 13 residues. Germline V CDR1 and CDR2: MGHDK, SYGVNS. The CDR3 bases are TGTGCCAGCAGCCCCGACGGGTTTGAGACCCAGTACTTC. Amino acid sequence: CASSPDGFETQYF.

V usage is TRBV14 and J usage is TRBJ2-1; 12 nucleotides line up with TRBD2. Germline V gene lookup returns CDR1 SGHDN and CDR2 FVKESK. CDR3 length equals 17 residues. V gave up 1 base and J gave up 8 bases; unmatched junction bases: 9. As DNA, the CDR3 is TGTGCCAGCAGCCAAGGGACTAGCGGGGTGCGGGGGTATGAGCAGTTCTTC. This gives the protein CASSQGTSGVRGYEQFF.

V and J are TRBV30 and TRBJ1-2, with TRBD1 identical over 10 bases. Germline-derived CDR1 and CDR2 are GTSNPN and SVGIG (reference sequence). The length of the CDR3 is 14 residues. Trimming cost V 4 bases and J 6 bases; bases outside gene matches: 8. As DNA, the CDR3 is TGTGCCTGGAAAACCGGGACAGGGGAAGATGGCTACACCTTC. Protein: CAWKTGTGEDGYTF.

The DNA for the CDR3 is TGTGCCAGCAGCGGAGGCCCTTTCCGCGACGAGCAGTACTTC. The encoded protein is CASSGGPFRDEQYF. The chain joins TRBV9 to TRBJ2-7, with unresolved D. V was pared by 3 bases and J by 5 bases, with 15 bases between. Germline CDR1 reads SGDLS; CDR2 reads YYNGEE. CDR3 length equals 14 residues.

The V gene is TRBV2, the J gene TRBJ1-6; perhaps TRBD1 as D (6 bases). The V gene's germline CDR1 is SNHLY and CDR2 FYNNEI. V lost 11 bases and J lost 10, with 24 bases in between. The length of the CDR3 is 15 residues. In DNA form, the CDR3 reads TGTGCCGGATTGACAGGAAAAGAAACGCGATCACCCCTCCACTTT. Its translation: CAGLTGKETRSPLHF.

The chain carries TRBV4-3 and TRBJ2-7; perhaps TRBD1 as D (5 bases). V lost 1 base and J lost 2, with 9 bases in between. CDR3 length: 14 residues. The germline V gene encodes CDR1 LGHNA and CDR2 YSLEER. CDR3 amino acids: CASSQVRTTYEQYF. CDR3 coding DNA: TGCGCCAGCAGCCAAGTAAGGACAACCTACGAGCAGTACTTC.

The chain carries TRBV28 and TRBJ2-5; TRBD2 agrees at 7 bases. This CDR3 spans 13 amino acids. The germline V gene encodes CDR1 MDHEN and CDR2 SYDVKM. V dropped 10 bases and J dropped 4; count of bases not matched to a gene: 9. The CDR3 coding sequence is TGTGCCACCTTAACGGGGGAGGGAGAGACCCAGTACTTC. Translation: CATLTGEGETQYF.

The chain is built from TRBV5-1 and TRBJ2-1; 8 bases agree with TRBD2. The germline V gene has CDR1 SGHRS and CDR2 YFSETQ. CDR3 length: 16 amino acids. The V gene end was trimmed by 1 base and the J gene end by 2 bases; junction bases not matched to a gene: 5. The CDR3 loop is CASSLIPGGPYNEQFF. In DNA form, the CDR3 reads TGCGCCAGCAGCTTGATCCCGGGGGGGCCCTACAATGAGCAGTTCTTC.

The chain is built from TRBV15 and TRBJ2-5, with D perhaps matching TRBD1 (7 bases). Per the germline V gene, CDR1 is LNHNV and CDR2 is YYDKDF (reference sequence). V was cut by 3 bases and J by 0 bases, with 20 bases left in between. This CDR3 is 18 amino acids long. CDR3 loop: CATSSRQGGRGYQETQYF. The DNA for the CDR3 is TGTGCCACCAGCAGCAGACAGGGTGGACGGGGGTACCAAGAGACCCAGTACTTC.

V gene TRBV18 combines with J gene TRBJ2-3; D unresolved. The V end was cut by 0 bases, the J end by 5 bases, with 6 bases between. The germline CDR1 and CDR2 sequences are KGHSH and LQKENI. CDR3 length: 13 residues. CDR3 in DNA: TGTGCCAGCTCACCACCGGGCCAAGATACGCAGTATTTT. Its protein is CASSPPGQDTQYF.

The chain has TRBV25-1 and TRBJ2-2, with D possibly being TRBD1 (5 bases). The CDR3 extends over 12 amino acids. Per germline, CDR1 MGHDK and CDR2 SYGVNS. Trimming stripped 10 bases from V and 3 bases from J, with 9 bases between. The CDR3 bases are TGTGCCATCGACAGTTACACCGGGGAGCTGTTTTTT. Amino acids: CAIDSYTGELFF. The full variable domain, rest sourced from reference TRBV25-1 and TRBJ2-2, is EADIYQTPRYLVIGTGKKITLECSQTMGHDKMYWYQQDPGMELHLIHYSYGVNSTEKGDLSSESTVSRIRTEHFPLTLESARPSHTSQYLCAIDSYTGELFFGEGSRLTVL.

This chain links TRBV5-6 with TRBJ1-2; no definite D call. Germline CDR1 reads SGHDT; CDR2 reads YYEEEE. V was trimmed by 3 bases and J by 6 bases, leaving 21 bases between them. The CDR3 totals 16 residues. In nucleotides, the CDR3 is TGTGCCAGCAGCTCTCTTCCGTCGCCGGGTCCCAATGGCTACACCTTC. It specifies CASSSLPSPGPNGYTF. The full variable domain, with the rest looked up from reference TRBV5-6 and TRBJ1-2, is DAGVTQSPTHLIKTRGQQVTLRCSPKSGHDTVSWYQQALGQGPQFIFQYYEEEERQRGNFPDRFSGHQFPNYSSELNVNALLLGDSALYLCASSSLPSPGPNGYTFGSGTRLTVV.

The chain couples TRBV5-6 to TRBJ2-5; the match to TRBD1 covers 9 bases. The ends lost 3 bases at V and 5 bases at J; junction bases unmatched: 11. The CDR3 is 16 amino acids. Germline V gene sequence: CDR1 SGHDT, CDR2 YYEEEE. The CDR3 region is CASSSQDRGFWETQYF. The CDR3 DNA reads as TGTGCCAGCAGCTCCCAAGACAGGGGGTTTTGGGAGACCCAGTACTTC.